This passage covers 12 T cell receptor beta chains from one sample sequenced in a study of blood T cell repertoires in COVID-19 (dated by TCRdb to 2019 to 2021). The method behind the library was the immunoSEQ multiplex PCR assay. Imported from immuneACCESS, the table was reduced by TCRdb to in-frame sequences with V and J called. These copies leave out some clones; in studies compared against another copy, an unresolved V gene accounts for under half, and the cause of the remainder is not known. The sample table records approximately 200,000 clones; around nine tenths of these occur just once. The top ten clonotypes cover approximately 1.1% of the sample. The specimen was peripheral blood. These receptors all stem from a man younger than 40 with acute or convalescent COVID-19.

The V and J genes are TRBV29-1 and TRBJ2-1; possible D gene TRBD2, 6 bases. There are 14 residues in the CDR3. V lost 6 bases to trimming and J lost 2 bases, with 14 bases between them. Germline lookup yields CDR1 SQVTM and CDR2 ANQGSEA. CDR3 protein: CSVQASVPYNEQFF. The DNA of the CDR3 is TGCAGCGTCCAGGCTAGCGTCCCCTACAATGAGCAGTTCTTC.

The rearrangement uses TRBV12-3 or TRBV12-4 and TRBJ1-1, with D maybe TRBD1 (5 bases). The V gene lost 7 bases and the J gene lost 1 base, with 10 bases spanning the gap. The CDR3 runs to 13 residues. The CDR3 DNA follows: TGTGCCAGCACGAAGACAGCGAACACTGAAGCTTTCTTT. This translates into CASTKTANTEAFF.

The CDR3 sequence: CASRYGTANTGELFF. CDR3 nucleotide sequence: TGTGCCAGCAGATACGGGACAGCGAACACCGGGGAGCTGTTTTTT. This chain links TRBV27 with TRBJ2-2; 7 bases agree with TRBD1. The CDR3 loop spans 15 amino acids. CDR1 is MNHEY, CDR2 SMNVEV, per germline (reference sequence). V lost 6 bases, J lost 0 bases, and 4 bases stayed unmatched.

CDR3 nucleotide sequence: TGTGCCAGCAGCTTGGTTTCCGCTAGCGGTTACAATGAGCAGTTCTTC. Translation gives CASSLVSASGYNEQFF. The V gene is TRBV5-4, the J gene TRBJ2-1, with 7 bases identical to TRBD2. Germline trimming cut 0 bases from V and 4 bases from J; bases unmatched to any gene: 7. This CDR3 comprises 16 residues. Looked up from germline, CDR1 is SGHNT and CDR2 is YYREEE (reference sequence).

The chain employs TRBV6-5 and TRBJ1-1; 7 bases map to TRBD1. J was trimmed by 10 bases and V by 6 bases; bases with no gene match: 8. The V gene's germline CDR1 is MNHEY and CDR2 SVGAGI. This CDR3 comprises 12 residues. CDR3 region: CASSLGQTLAFF. The CDR3 bases are TGTGCCAGCAGCCTGGGACAGACTTTAGCTTTCTTT.

CDR3 coding DNA: TGTGCCAGCGGGCCCAGCCCAAGCAATCAGCCCCAGCATTTT. Protein product: CASGPSPSNQPQHF. The gene calls are TRBV5-5 and TRBJ1-5; D call uncertain. The CDR3 covers 14 residues. The ends were cut back, 7 bases at V and 1 base at J, with 12 bases in the middle. Germline V gives CDR1 SGHKS, CDR2 YYEKEE (reference sequence). The variable domain in full, with the rest retrieved from reference TRBV5-5 and TRBJ1-5, is DAGVTQSPTHLIKTRGQQVTLRCSPISGHKSVSWYQQVLGQGPQFIFQYYEKEERGRGNFPDRFSARQFPNYSSELNVNALLLGDSALYLCASGPSPSNQPQHFGDGTRLSIL.

This clone was counted once. The chain uses TRBV11-3 and TRBJ1-5; TRBD1 matches at 10 bases. V trimming: 3 bases; J trimming: 0 bases; junction bases outside the gene matches: 5. The length of the CDR3 is 17 residues. CDR1 is SGHNT and CDR2 is YENEEA in the germline V gene. Here the CDR3 reads CASSFPDRGHSNQPQHF. As DNA, the CDR3 is TGTGCCAGCAGCTTTCCCGACAGGGGGCATAGCAATCAGCCCCAGCATTTT. The whole variable domain, filled in from reference TRBV11-3 and TRBJ1-5, reads EAGVVQSPRYKIIEKKQPVAFWCNPISGHNTLYWYLQNLGQGPELLIRYENEEAVDDSQLPKDRFSAERLKGVDSTLKIQPAELGDSAVYLCASSFPDRGHSNQPQHFGDGTRLSIL.

CDR3 DNA: TGTGCCAGCAGCTTTAAGCGGGTCAACACCGGGGAGCTGTTTTTT. Its protein is CASSFKRVNTGELFF. The genes are TRBV5-4 and TRBJ2-2, with D possibly TRBD2 on 6 matching bases. Germline V CDR1 and CDR2: SGHNT, YYREEE (reference sequence). CDR3 length: 15 residues. Trimming removed 2 bases at V and 2 bases at J, with 10 bases between.

The CDR3: CASSNQGSNQPQHF. The CDR3 DNA sequence: TGTGCCAGCTCCAACCAGGGTAGCAATCAGCCCCAGCATTTT. V is TRBV18 and J is TRBJ1-5; maybe TRBD1 (5 bases). Trimming left V 6 bases short and J 0 bases short, with 9 bases between. The CDR3 consists of 14 residues. CDR1 is KGHSH and CDR2 is LQKENI in the germline V gene.

The chain uses TRBV19 and TRBJ2-3, with D maybe TRBD2 (5 bases). The CDR3 totals 16 residues. V lost 3 bases and J lost 4, with 17 bases in between. From germline, CDR1 is LNHDA and CDR2 SQIVND (reference sequence). Written as DNA, the CDR3 is TGTGCCAGTAGTATTGGTGCTACGTGGAGGTCAGATACGCAGTATTTT. Its protein product is CASSIGATWRSDTQYF. The whole variable domain, filled in from reference TRBV19 and TRBJ2-3, reads DGGITQSPKYLFRKEGQNVTLSCEQNLNHDAMYWYRQDPGQGLRLIYYSQIVNDFQKGDIAEGYSVSREKKESFPLTVTSAQKNPTAFYLCASSIGATWRSDTQYFGPGTRLTVL.

This chain uses TRBV12-3 or TRBV12-4 with TRBJ2-7; no reliable D call. The V end lost 6 bases, the J end lost 5 bases, and 8 bases lay between the germline ends. This CDR3 region has 11 residues. This CDR3 reads CASSPSHEQYF. In DNA, the CDR3 is TGTGCCAGCAGCCCCTCTCACGAGCAGTACTTC.

The chain combines TRBV5-6 with TRBJ1-6, with D perhaps matching TRBD1 (6 bases). The V end was cut by 0 bases, the J end by 0 bases, with 13 bases between. Germline V lookup: CDR1 SGHDT, CDR2 YYEEEE. The CDR3 contains 18 residues. The CDR3 is CASSLEKTGSSYNSPLHF. In nucleotides, the CDR3 is TGTGCCAGCAGCTTGGAGAAGACAGGCAGCTCCTATAATTCACCCCTCCACTTT.